This TCR beta chain was recovered during a study of T cells after yellow fever vaccination (dated by TCRdb to about 2019). Describing the broader study: The SMART-Seq v4 Ultra Low Input RNA kit was used to prepare libraries from fractions with low cell numbers. Blood was collected at multiple timepoints before and after primary and secondary immunization, and bulk PBMC replicates and cell subsets were isolated. To follow T-cell clones before and after both primary and booster YFV17D yellow fever vaccination, bulk TCR alpha and beta repertoires underwent longitudinal sequencing. Two healthy male donors made up the cohort, one aged 18 to 30 years and the other aged 30 to 40 years.

Points the paper makes about the study in general: After the booster, most clones that had expanded after primary vaccination were detected again (approximately 97% of CD4 and roughly nine tenths of CD8), suggesting broad maintenance of memory. Because the study included only two donors, the extent to which the findings can be generalized is limited. The secondary T-cell response was found to be weaker but faster than the primary response, with a peak reached on day 5 rather than on day 15. A small fraction of clonotypes showed up in both the CD4 and CD8 compartments, probably as a result of convergent recombination. Computational filtering was required because FACS-sorted repertoires could contain abundant contaminating clonotypes from the bulk population.

This clonotype occurred a few times. What this receptor recognizes is not known. Per-base quality was not reported, and no clone a single base away is much larger than it. There are 15 amino acids in the CDR3, from cysteine to phenylalanine inclusive. Just CDR3 DNA is preserved here, 45 bases in frame from base 1. The V end gives up 4 bases and the J end 3 bases, leaving 7 bases in the junction not matched to a gene. CDR1 LNHNV and CDR2 YYDKDF were looked up in the germline V gene (reference sequence). The sample's treatment or condition, from its label and the paper: live attenuated yellow fever vaccine strain. At every blood-draw timepoint, two biological replicates of bulk PBMCs were collected. PBMCs were isolated from peripheral blood using a standard Ficoll-Paque protocol. RNA was extracted with TriZol from bulk PBMCs, CD4 and CD8 fractions, and dextramer-positive and dextramer-negative fractions.

Synthesis of TCR cDNA relied on 5'RACE template switching, a step that introduced a universal primer site along with unique molecular identifiers. Priming of cDNA synthesis was performed from both the TCR alpha and TCR beta constant segments. Libraries were amplified in two PCR steps, with sample barcodes and sequencing adapters added in the second step. Libraries were sequenced on Illumina HiSeq 2500 (2x100 bp) or NovaSeq (2x150 bp). On the authors' methods: Reads were demultiplexed and collapsed into UMI consensus sequences with MIGEC, and V(D)J alignment was performed with MiXCR. Using edgeR on replicate PBMC samples, clonotypes were called vaccine-responding if FDR was below 0.01 and the log2 fold change was above 5 up to day 15. Each bulk clonotype received a CD4 or CD8 identity based on whether the sequenced CD4 or CD8 repertoire contained that clonotype at higher abundance. Starting from the raw public reads, TCRdb applied fastp trimming at Q25, assembled clones with MiXCR and retained in-frame beta chains. Here each entry gathers all rows of one CDR3 protein and keeps the most common genes and DNA. The V and J calls were determined by TCRdb, not by the authors. This sample lists some 550,000 distinct CDR3 sequences; less than 20% were detected once. More than 13% of the sample goes to the ten largest clones.

The receptor comes from a man under 40 who received the YFV17D yellow fever vaccine. The sample here was PBMCs, taken 15 days after the yellow fever booster vaccination. Here the chain combines TRBV15 and TRBJ2-5, with 8 junctional bases fitting TRBD1. In nucleotides, the sequence is TGTGCCACCAGCAAATCAGGGGGCGTAGAAGAGACCCAGTACTTC. It translates as CATSKSGGVEETQYF.